This T cell receptor beta chain was sequenced during a study of tumor-infiltrating lymphocytes in primary liver carcinoma. Study-level information: These patients were men and women whose ages were 30 to 69 years. Tumors measured about 4 to 10 cm and were stage T1-T3 N0M0.

Whole-study findings and limits: Tumors and blood were compared for top-250-clone fraction, and tumors had the significantly higher value (p = 0.039).

RNA isolated from unsorted whole blood supplied the blood RNA, with germline DNA also extracted. Patients were treatment-naive with chronic HBV infection. From 500 ng of total RNA, TCR beta-specific cDNA was reverse-transcribed using a constant-region primer. Library construction for TCR beta comprised three nested multiplex PCR rounds performed with slightly modified ARM-PCR. Forward primers for TRBV1-TRBV30 and a C-beta reverse primer served the first two PCR rounds, at about 10 cycles each. One entry per CDR3 protein, called by TCRdb with MiXCR from the multiplex PCR reads. The sample carries about 180,000 distinct CDR3 sequences, about 60% recorded once. The V gene's germline CDR1 is MDHEN and CDR2 SYDVKM. The germline V and J ends were trimmed by 6 bases and 9 bases, with 27 bases remaining between them. The CDR3 is made up of 16 amino acids. Remarks on this clonotype: The antigen remains unidentified.

The sequence derives from a middle-aged man with primary liver carcinoma and hepatitis B virus infection. The sample taken for sequencing was peripheral blood. This rearrangement joins TRBV28 to TRBJ2-7; D unresolved. The CDR3 region has the DNA TGTGCCAGCAGCCCTAGGTACGAACGTGGTAGGTCTGTGCAGTACTTC. Residues: CASSPRYERGRSVQYF.